The entry that follows covers one T cell receptor (beta chain) sequence. Deletions cut 3 bases from V and 1 base from J, with 16 bases between. The germline gives CDR1 SGHTA, CDR2 FQGNSA. CDR3 length equals 17 residues. This sample was taken from a study of blood T cell repertoires in COVID-19. Some clones are missing from TCRdb's copy, which holds only in-frame ones; the method was immunoSEQ multiplex PCR. The table shows around 130,000 clones, with around 83% occurring only once. The chain joins TRBV7-2 to TRBJ1-3; TRBD1 is a possible D gene (6 bases). Sequenced material: peripheral blood. The TCR originated in a woman older than 75 with acute or convalescent COVID-19. The CDR3 loop reads CASSFPSGVGSGNTIYF. The CDR3 DNA reads TGTGCCAGCAGCTTCCCCTCAGGGGTAGGGTCTGGAAACACCATATATTTT.